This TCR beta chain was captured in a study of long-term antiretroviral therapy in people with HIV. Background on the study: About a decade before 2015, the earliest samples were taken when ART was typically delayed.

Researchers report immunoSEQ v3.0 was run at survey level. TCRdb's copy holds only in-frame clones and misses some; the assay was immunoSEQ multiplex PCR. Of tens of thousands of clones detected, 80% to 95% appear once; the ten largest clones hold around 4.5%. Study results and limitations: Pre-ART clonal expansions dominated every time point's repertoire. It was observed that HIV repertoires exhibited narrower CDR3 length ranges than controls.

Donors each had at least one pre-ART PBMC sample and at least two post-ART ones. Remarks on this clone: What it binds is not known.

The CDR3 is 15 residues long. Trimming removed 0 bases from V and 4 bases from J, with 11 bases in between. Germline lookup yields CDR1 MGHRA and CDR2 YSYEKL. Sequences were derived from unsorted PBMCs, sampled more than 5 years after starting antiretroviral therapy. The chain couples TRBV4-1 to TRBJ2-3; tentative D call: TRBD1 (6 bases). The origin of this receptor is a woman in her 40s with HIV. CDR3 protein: CASSQDWTAPDTQYF. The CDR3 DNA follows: TGCGCCAGCAGCCAAGATTGGACAGCCCCAGATACGCAGTATTTT.